This T cell receptor (beta chain) was sequenced in a study of tissue T cells after allogeneic stem cell transplantation. Study results and caveats: Motif-based clustering found tissue-specific repertoire signatures shared across patients, though few clones were shared. Blood and spleen captured only part of the tissue TCR repertoire.

Per the germline V gene, CDR1 is GTSNPN and CDR2 is SVGIG (reference sequence). The CDR3 runs to 16 residues. J lost 0 bases, V lost 0 bases, and 5 bases had no gene match. The data were produced by immunoSEQ multiplex PCR, yet TCRdb's version contains in-frame clones alone and is incomplete. The repertoire holds about 24,000 clones, with more than 60% as singletons. This clone is medium-sized in the sample. Its antigen is undetermined. This receptor was identified in a female donor over 55 with lung cancer. This sample comprised tissue from the ileum, obtained at autopsy. J is TRBJ1-3 and V is TRBV30; 7 nucleotides agree with TRBD1. The CDR3 DNA reads as TGTGCCTGGAGTGTTGGACAGGCCTACTCTGGAAACACCATATATTTT. It translates to CAWSVGQAYSGNTIYF.